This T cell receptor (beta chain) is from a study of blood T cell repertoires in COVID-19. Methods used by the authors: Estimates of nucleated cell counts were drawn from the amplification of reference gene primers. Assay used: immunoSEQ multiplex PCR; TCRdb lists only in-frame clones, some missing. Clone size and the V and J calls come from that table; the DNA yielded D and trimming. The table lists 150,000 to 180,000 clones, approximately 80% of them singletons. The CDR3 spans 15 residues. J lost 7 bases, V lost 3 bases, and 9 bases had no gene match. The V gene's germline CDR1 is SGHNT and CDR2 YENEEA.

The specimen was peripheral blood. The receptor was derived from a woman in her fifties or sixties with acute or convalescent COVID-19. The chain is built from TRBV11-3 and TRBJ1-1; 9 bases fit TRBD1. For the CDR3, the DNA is TGTGCCAGCAGCTTGGAAGGGACAGGGCGCAGTGAAGCTTTCTTT. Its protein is CASSLEGTGRSEAFF.